The following is a T cell receptor (beta chain) sequence with its context. Antigen unknown. This entry comes from a study of CXCR3-negative and CXCR3-positive naive CD8 T cells. Study-wide findings and caveats: Cryopreserved PBMCs had partly decreased CXCR3 expression; fresh PBMCs were used in most assays. Diversity proved comparably high across both naive subsets and much lower in memory CD8+ cells. Against CXCR3-negative naive cells, CXCR3-positive naive cells showed more hydrophobic TRB CDR3s. TRBV-TRBJ usage was alike in naive CXCR3-negative and CXCR3-positive cells but differed in memory cells.

From germline, CDR1 is SGHRS and CDR2 YFSETQ. The CDR3 is 17 amino acids. The TRB cDNA libraries were prepared by 5' RACE with UMI labels. From the 5' RACE reads, TCRdb lists one entry per CDR3 protein and no DNA. The sample data list over 55,000 distinct CDR3 sequences. The rearrangement uses TRBV5-1 and TRBJ2-7. The specimen sequenced was naive CXCR3+ CD8+ T cells from blood. Noted subset: CD45RO-CCR7+CD27+CD95- naive CD8+ T cells expressing CXCR3 (TNR3+). The receptor was isolated from a human donor in good health. Some clones in this sample may be carry-over from other donors' samples. The CDR3 loop reads CASSLVLATGASYEQYF. The full variable domain, in which reference TRBV5-1 and TRBJ2-7 provide the parts outside the CDR3, is KAGVTQTPRYLIKTRGQQVTLSCSPISGHRSVSWYQQTPGQGLQFLFEYFSETQRNKGNFPGRFSGRQFSNSRSEMNVSTLELGDSALYLCASSLVLATGASYEQYFGPGTRLTVT.